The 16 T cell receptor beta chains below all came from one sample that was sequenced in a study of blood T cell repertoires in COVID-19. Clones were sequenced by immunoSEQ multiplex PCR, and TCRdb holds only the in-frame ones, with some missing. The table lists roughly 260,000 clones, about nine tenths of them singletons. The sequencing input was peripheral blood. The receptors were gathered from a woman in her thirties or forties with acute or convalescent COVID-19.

In DNA form, the CDR3 reads TGTGCCAGCAGCTTAGGACTAGCGGGGGGGCAGGAGACCCAGTACTTC. Encoded protein: CASSLGLAGGQETQYF. The rearrangement links TRBV7-9 to TRBJ2-5; 14 bases are shared with TRBD2. The V segment lost 1 base and the J segment 5 bases; nucleotides outside the gene matches: 3. This CDR3 region has 16 residues. Germline CDR1 SEHNR, CDR2 FQNEAQ (reference sequence).

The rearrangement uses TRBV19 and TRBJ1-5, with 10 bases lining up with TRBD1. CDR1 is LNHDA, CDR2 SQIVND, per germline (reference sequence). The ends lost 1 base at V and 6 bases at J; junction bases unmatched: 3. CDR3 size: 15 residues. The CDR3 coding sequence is TGTGCCAGTAGTATAGGACAGGGGGCCCTTCAGCCCCAGCATTTT. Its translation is CASSIGQGALQPQHF.

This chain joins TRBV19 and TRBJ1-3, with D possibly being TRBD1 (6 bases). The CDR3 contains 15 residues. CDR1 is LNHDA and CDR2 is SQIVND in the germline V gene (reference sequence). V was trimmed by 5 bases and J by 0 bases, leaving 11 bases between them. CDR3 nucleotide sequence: TGTGCCAGTAGTTCACAGGGCAACTCTGGAAACACCATATATTTT. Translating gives CASSSQGNSGNTIYF.

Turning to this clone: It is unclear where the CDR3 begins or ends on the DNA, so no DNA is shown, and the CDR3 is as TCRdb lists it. This CDR3 reads CASSSSGQGVYNEQFF. The J gene is TRBJ2-1, the V gene TRBV6-5; the DNA was not compared with TRBD1, the D call given in the table. The CDR3 numbers 16 amino acids, ends counted. Germline lookup yields CDR1 MNHEY and CDR2 SVGAGI.

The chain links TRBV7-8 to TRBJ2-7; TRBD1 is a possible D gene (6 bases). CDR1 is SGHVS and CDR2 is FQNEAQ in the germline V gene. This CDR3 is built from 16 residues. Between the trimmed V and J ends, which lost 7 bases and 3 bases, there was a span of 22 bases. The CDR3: CASTNHKGGRLYEQYV. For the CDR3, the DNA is TGTGCCAGCACTAACCACAAAGGGGGACGGCTCTACGAGCAGTACGTC.

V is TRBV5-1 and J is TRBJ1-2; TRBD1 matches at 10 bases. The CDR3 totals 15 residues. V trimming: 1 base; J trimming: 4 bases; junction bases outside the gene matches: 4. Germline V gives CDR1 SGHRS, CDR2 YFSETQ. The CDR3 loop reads CASSLSRTGGYGYTF. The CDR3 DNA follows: TGCGCCAGCAGCTTGTCCAGGACAGGGGGCTATGGCTACACCTTC.

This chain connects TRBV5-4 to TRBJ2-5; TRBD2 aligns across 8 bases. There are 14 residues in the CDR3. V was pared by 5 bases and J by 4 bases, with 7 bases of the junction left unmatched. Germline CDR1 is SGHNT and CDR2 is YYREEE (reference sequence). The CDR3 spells CASSPGGPGETQYF. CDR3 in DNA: TGTGCCAGCAGTCCGGGGGGGCCGGGAGAGACCCAGTACTTC.

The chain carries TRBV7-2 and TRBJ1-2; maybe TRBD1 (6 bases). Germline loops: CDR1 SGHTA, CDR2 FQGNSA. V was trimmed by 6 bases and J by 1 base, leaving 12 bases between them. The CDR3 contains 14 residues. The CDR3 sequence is CASSTGWVNYGYTF. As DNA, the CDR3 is TGTGCCAGCAGTACAGGGTGGGTTAACTATGGCTACACCTTC.

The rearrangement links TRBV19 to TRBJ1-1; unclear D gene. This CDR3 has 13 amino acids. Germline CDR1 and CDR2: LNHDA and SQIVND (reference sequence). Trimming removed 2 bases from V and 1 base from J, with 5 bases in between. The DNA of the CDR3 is TGTGCCAGTAGTATATTAGCGAACACTGAAGCTTTCTTT. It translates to CASSILANTEAFF.

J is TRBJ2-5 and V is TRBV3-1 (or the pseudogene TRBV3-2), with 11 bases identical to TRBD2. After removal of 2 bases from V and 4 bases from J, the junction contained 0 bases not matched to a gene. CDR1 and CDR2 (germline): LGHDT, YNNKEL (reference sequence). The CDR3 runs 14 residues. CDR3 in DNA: TGTGCCAGCAGCCAAACTAGCGGGGGAGAGACCCAGTACTTC. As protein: CASSQTSGGETQYF.

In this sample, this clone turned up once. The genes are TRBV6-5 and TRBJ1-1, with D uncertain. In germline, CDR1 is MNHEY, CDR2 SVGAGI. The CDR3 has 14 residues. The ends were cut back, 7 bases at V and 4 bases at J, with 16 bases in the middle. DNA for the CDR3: TGTGCCAGCATCGAGTGGTCGGCGGGCACTGAAGCTTTCTTT. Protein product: CASIEWSAGTEAFF.

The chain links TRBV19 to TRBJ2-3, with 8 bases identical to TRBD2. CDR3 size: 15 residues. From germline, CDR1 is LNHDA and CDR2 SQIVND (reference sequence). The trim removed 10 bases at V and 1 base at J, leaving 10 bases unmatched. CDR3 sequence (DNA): TGTGCCACCCAACCCATGACTAGCGGCACAGATACGCAGTATTTT. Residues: CATQPMTSGTDTQYF.

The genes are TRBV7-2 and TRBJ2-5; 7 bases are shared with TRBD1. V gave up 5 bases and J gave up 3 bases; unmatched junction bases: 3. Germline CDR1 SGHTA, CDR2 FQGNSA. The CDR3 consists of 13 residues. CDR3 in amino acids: CASSLDREETQYF. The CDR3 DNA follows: TGTGCCAGCAGCCTAGACAGGGAAGAGACCCAGTACTTC.

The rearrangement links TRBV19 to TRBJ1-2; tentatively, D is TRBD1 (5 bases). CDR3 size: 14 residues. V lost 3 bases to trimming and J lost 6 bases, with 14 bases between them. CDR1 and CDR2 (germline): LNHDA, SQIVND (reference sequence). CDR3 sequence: CASSIQGISDGYTF. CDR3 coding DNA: TGTGCCAGTAGTATCCAGGGAATCTCAGATGGCTACACCTTC.

CDR3 loop: CASSGQATNEKLFF. The CDR3, as DNA: TGCGCCAGCAGCGGACAGGCAACTAATGAAAAACTGTTTTTT. The chain recombines TRBV5-1 with TRBJ1-4; 7 bases fit TRBD1. Looked up from germline, CDR1 is SGHRS and CDR2 is YFSETQ. This CDR3 region has 14 residues. The V gene end was trimmed by 4 bases and the J gene end by 0 bases; junction bases not matched to a gene: 0.

DNA for the CDR3: TGTGCCAGCAGACGACAGGGCCTGGGGGCCAACGTCCTGACTTTC. Amino acids: CASRRQGLGANVLTF. The rearrangement uses TRBV6-5 and TRBJ2-6; 7 nucleotides line up with TRBD1. The V segment lost 6 bases and the J segment 4 bases; nucleotides outside the gene matches: 6. From germline, CDR1 is MNHEY and CDR2 SVGAGI. The CDR3 runs to 15 residues.